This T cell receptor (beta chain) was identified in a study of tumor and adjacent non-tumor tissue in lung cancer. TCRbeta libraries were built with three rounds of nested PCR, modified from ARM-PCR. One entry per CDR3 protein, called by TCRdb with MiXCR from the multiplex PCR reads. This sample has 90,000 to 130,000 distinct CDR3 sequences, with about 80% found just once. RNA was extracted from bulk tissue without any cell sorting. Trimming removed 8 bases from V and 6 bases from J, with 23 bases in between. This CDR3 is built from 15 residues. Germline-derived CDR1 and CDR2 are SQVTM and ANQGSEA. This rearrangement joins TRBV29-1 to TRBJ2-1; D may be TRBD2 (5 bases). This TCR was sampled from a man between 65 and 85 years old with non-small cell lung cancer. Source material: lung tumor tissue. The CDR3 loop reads CSPKLIRTDCNEQFF. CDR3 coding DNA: TGCAGCCCCAAGCTAATCCGGACGGACTGCAATGAGCAGTTCTTC.